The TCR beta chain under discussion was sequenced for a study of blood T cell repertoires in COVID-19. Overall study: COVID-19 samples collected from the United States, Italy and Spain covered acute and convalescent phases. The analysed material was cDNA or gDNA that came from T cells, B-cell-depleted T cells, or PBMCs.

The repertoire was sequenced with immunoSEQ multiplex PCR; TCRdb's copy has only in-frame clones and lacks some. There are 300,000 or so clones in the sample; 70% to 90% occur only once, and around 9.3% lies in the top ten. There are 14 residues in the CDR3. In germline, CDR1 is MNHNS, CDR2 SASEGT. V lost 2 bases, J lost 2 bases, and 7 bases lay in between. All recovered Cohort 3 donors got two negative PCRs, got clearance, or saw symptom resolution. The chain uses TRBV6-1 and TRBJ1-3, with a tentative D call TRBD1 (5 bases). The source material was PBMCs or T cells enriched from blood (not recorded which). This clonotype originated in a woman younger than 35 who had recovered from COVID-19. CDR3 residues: CASSEKGAGNTIYF. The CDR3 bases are TGTGCCAGCAGTGAAAAAGGGGCTGGAAACACCATATATTTT.